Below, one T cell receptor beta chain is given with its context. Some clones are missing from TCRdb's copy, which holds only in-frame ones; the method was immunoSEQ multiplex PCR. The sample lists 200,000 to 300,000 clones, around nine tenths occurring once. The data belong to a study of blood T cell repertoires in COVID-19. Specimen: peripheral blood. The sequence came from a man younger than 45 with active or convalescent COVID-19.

The CDR3 DNA reads as TGTGCCAGCAGCGTAGGGAGGACCACCTACGAGCAGTACTTC. Amino acid sequence: CASSVGRTTYEQYF. The gene calls are TRBV9 and TRBJ2-7, with a weak D call TRBD2 (5 bases). Trimming stripped 0 bases from V and 2 bases from J, with 9 bases between. Germline V gene sequence: CDR1 SGDLS, CDR2 YYNGEE. The length of the CDR3 is 14 residues.